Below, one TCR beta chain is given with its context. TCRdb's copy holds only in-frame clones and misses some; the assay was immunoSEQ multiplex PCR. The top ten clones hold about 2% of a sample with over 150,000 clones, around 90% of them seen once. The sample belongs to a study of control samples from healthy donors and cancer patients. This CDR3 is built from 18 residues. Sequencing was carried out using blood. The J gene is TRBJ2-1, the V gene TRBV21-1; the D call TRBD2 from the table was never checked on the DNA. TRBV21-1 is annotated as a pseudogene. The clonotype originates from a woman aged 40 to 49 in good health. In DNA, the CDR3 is TGTGCCAGCAGCAAAGAAGGGCCTAGCGGGGGGGCATACAATGAGCAGTTCTTC. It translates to CASSKEGPSGGAYNEQFF.